These 22 T cell receptor beta chains were sequenced from one sample in a study of T cell changes during pregnancy in multiple sclerosis. TCRdb keeps only in-frame clones here, not all; method: immunoSEQ multiplex PCR. The table lists under 110,000 clones, more than 90% of them singletons. The sequenced sample was peripheral blood, obtained in the second trimester of pregnancy. Every receptor here comes from a female donor with multiple sclerosis, enrolled in a pregnancy study.

The J gene is TRBJ2-7, the V gene TRBV27; no reliable D call. The CDR3 consists of 16 residues. Trimming took 0 bases from V and 3 from J, leaving 15 bases between them. The germline CDR1 and CDR2 sequences are MNHEY and SMNVEV (reference sequence). The CDR3 protein is CASSLSPWRINYEQYF. Written as DNA, the CDR3 is TGTGCCAGCAGTTTATCACCGTGGCGGATTAACTACGAGCAGTACTTC.

The chain couples TRBV9 to TRBJ2-3; 8 positions agree with TRBD2. The CDR3 runs to 16 residues. Looked up from germline, CDR1 is SGDLS and CDR2 is YYNGEE. Trimming cost V 0 bases and J 7 bases; bases outside gene matches: 10. CDR3 in DNA: TGTGCCAGCAGCGTAGTTCCGAGCGGGAGTTCATATACGCAGTATTTT. Protein product: CASSVVPSGSSYTQYF.

The rearrangement joins TRBV10-3 to TRBJ2-1; 9 bases line up with TRBD2. CDR1 is ENHRY and CDR2 is SYGVKD in the germline V gene. The CDR3 is made up of 18 amino acids. J gave up 6 bases and V 0 bases, and 12 bases lay outside the gene matches. CDR3 bases: TGTGCCATCAGTGAGTCGTCGTTTAAGCGGGAGGATTCCAATGAGCAGTTCTTC. Its translation: CAISESSFKREDSNEQFF.

The V gene is TRBV19, the J gene TRBJ1-5; D is uncertain. V was shortened by 8 bases and J by 0 bases, with 11 bases between the two germline ends. The CDR3 contains 14 residues. Looked up from germline, CDR1 is LNHDA and CDR2 is SQIVND (reference sequence). CDR3: CASCEGSSNQPQHF. The DNA for the CDR3 is TGTGCCAGTTGCGAGGGCAGTAGCAATCAGCCCCAGCATTTT.

This clone is a singleton in its sample. The V and J genes are TRBV7-2 and TRBJ1-2; perhaps TRBD1 as D (6 bases). Germline CDR1 and CDR2: SGHTA and FQGNSA. V dropped 2 bases and J dropped 7 bases, with 14 bases sitting between them. This CDR3 has 14 amino acids. The CDR3 sequence is CASSLIQGFSGYTF. In nucleotides, the CDR3 is TGTGCCAGCAGCTTAATCCAGGGGTTCTCTGGCTACACCTTC.

This sequence joins TRBV6-1 and TRBJ2-7, with 8 nucleotides matching TRBD2. The CDR3 is 17 amino acids. Germline V gives CDR1 MNHNS, CDR2 SASEGT. J gave up 1 base and V 4 bases, and 12 bases lay outside the gene matches. DNA for the CDR3: TGTGCCAGCAGTGCATTCTATCCGGGAGGGCCTTCCTACGAGCAGTACTTC. It specifies CASSAFYPGGPSYEQYF.

This clone occurred a few times. The V call is TRBV19, the J call TRBJ2-2, with D perhaps matching TRBD1 (5 bases). The CDR3 runs 14 residues. Germline assignment: CDR1 LNHDA and CDR2 SQIVND (reference sequence). V was shortened by 5 bases and J by 0 bases, with 7 bases between the two germline ends. The CDR3 is CASSRRANTGELFF. DNA of the CDR3: TGTGCCAGTAGTCGCAGGGCGAACACCGGGGAGCTGTTTTTT. Looking up the rest from reference TRBV19 and TRBJ2-2 gives the full variable domain: DGGITQSPKYLFRKEGQNVTLSCEQNLNHDAMYWYRQDPGQGLRLIYYSQIVNDFQKGDIAEGYSVSREKKESFPLTVTSAQKNPTAFYLCASSRRANTGELFFGEGSRLTVL.

V is TRBV29-1 and J is TRBJ2-3; a possible D gene is TRBD2 (6 bases). Germline V gene lookup returns CDR1 SQVTM and CDR2 ANQGSEA. The length of the CDR3 is 14 residues. V was cut by 0 bases and J by 4 bases, with 11 bases left in between. This CDR3 reads CSVEEGGGADTQYF. The CDR3 nucleotides are TGCAGCGTTGAAGAAGGTGGCGGGGCAGATACGCAGTATTTT.

In nucleotides, the CDR3 is TGTGCCAGCAGCTTTCAGCGGCAGCCGAGCACAGATACGCAGTATTTT. As protein: CASSFQRQPSTDTQYF. V usage is TRBV5-8 and J usage is TRBJ2-3, with TRBD2 as a possible D gene (5 bases). Germline V gene data show CDR1 as SGHTS and CDR2 as YDEGEE. CDR3 length: 16 residues. V lost 2 bases and J lost 0, with 13 bases in between. Full variable domain (missing parts from reference TRBV5-8 and TRBJ2-3): EAGVTQSPTHLIKTRGQQATLRCSPISGHTSVYWYQQALGLGLQFLLWYDEGEERNRGNFPPRFSGRQFPNYSSELNVNALELEDSALYLCASSFQRQPSTDTQYFGPGTRLTVL.

This clone is a singleton in its sample. This chain uses TRBV4-1 with TRBJ2-1; TRBD2 agrees at 16 bases. Trimming took 2 bases from V and 8 from J; bases not matched to a gene: 9. Germline CDR1 and CDR2: MGHRA and YSYEKL. The CDR3 has 18 residues. The CDR3 bases are TGCGCCAGCAGCCAACCTACTGGGACTAGCGGGAGGGGTGATGAGCAGTTCTTC. It codes for CASSQPTGTSGRGDEQFF.

A few counts support this clone. The chain employs TRBV28 and TRBJ1-2; no clear D. Trimming removed 3 bases at V and 7 bases at J, with 15 bases between. The CDR3 extends over 14 amino acids. CDR1 is MDHEN, CDR2 SYDVKM, per germline. CDR3 amino acids: CASSFGQVGSGYTF. CDR3 coding DNA: TGTGCCAGCAGTTTTGGCCAGGTCGGTAGTGGCTACACCTTC.

This chain uses TRBV5-4 with TRBJ2-2; 8 bases match TRBD2. Trimming took 4 bases from V and 4 from J; bases not matched to a gene: 9. This CDR3 is built from 16 residues. CDR1 is SGHNT and CDR2 is YYREEE in the germline V gene (reference sequence). Written as DNA, the CDR3 is TGTGCCAGCAGCCGCGGACTAGCCACAGGCACCGGGGAGCTGTTTTTT. Translated: CASSRGLATGTGELFF. Complete variable domain (other parts from reference TRBV5-4 and TRBJ2-2): ETGVTQSPTHLIKTRGQQVTLRCSSQSGHNTVSWYQQALGQGPQFIFQYYREEENGRGNFPPRFSGLQFPNYSSELNVNALELDDSALYLCASSRGLATGTGELFFGEGSRLTVL.

The rearrangement joins TRBV7-2 to TRBJ1-2, with D possibly TRBD1 on 6 matching bases. Germline V gives CDR1 SGHTA, CDR2 FQGNSA. The CDR3 spans 15 residues. Deletions cut 3 bases from V and 5 bases from J, with 16 bases between. CDR3 sequence (DNA): TGTGCCAGCAGCTTGAGGAACAGGGCCGGGTATGGCTACACCTTC. Translated, it gives CASSLRNRAGYGYTF.

J is TRBJ1-1 and V is TRBV30; TRBD1 is a possible D gene (6 bases). Germline V CDR1 and CDR2: GTSNPN, SVGIG (reference sequence). This CDR3 region has 19 residues. The ends were cut back, 4 bases at V and 0 bases at J, with 27 bases in the middle. In DNA, the CDR3 is TGTGCCTGGACTATAGGGAGGGGGGTGTCAGGGGCACTGAACACTGAAGCTTTCTTT. This translates into CAWTIGRGVSGALNTEAFF.

V is TRBV15 and J is TRBJ1-1; maybe TRBD1 (6 bases). Trimming took off 5 bases at V and 5 bases at J, with 15 bases between the two ends. The CDR3 loop spans 14 amino acids. Germline V gene data show CDR1 as LNHNV and CDR2 as YYDKDF (reference sequence). Here the CDR3 reads CATSPTPGVTEAFF. In DNA, the CDR3 is TGTGCCACCAGCCCAACCCCAGGGGTAACTGAAGCTTTCTTT.

The CDR3 DNA sequence: TGTGCCAGTAGTATACGAGCGGGCAGCCCGAACACTGAAGCTTTCTTT. Its protein product is CASSIRAGSPNTEAFF. The chain joins TRBV19 to TRBJ1-1; no clear D. The V and J ends lost 2 bases and 1 base respectively, with 14 bases between them. CDR3 length: 16 residues. Germline V CDR1 and CDR2: LNHDA, SQIVND (reference sequence).

This chain links TRBV19 with TRBJ2-7; D might be TRBD1 (6 bases). The CDR3 extends over 14 amino acids. Looked up from germline, CDR1 is LNHDA and CDR2 is SQIVND (reference sequence). V dropped 5 bases and J dropped 6 bases, with 17 bases sitting between them. The CDR3 spells CASSFQRGGGEQYF. CDR3 in DNA: TGTGCCAGTAGTTTCCAACGTGGGGGCGGCGAGCAGTACTTC.

The chain uses TRBV4-3 and TRBJ1-4, with 8 bases that match TRBD1. With 3 bases clipped from V and 7 bases from J, the junction kept 10 bases outside the gene matches. The CDR3 consists of 16 residues. CDR1 and CDR2 (germline): LGHNA, YSLEER. CDR3 DNA sequence: TGCGCCAGCAGCCATTCCTTCACAGGGGGGCTTGAAAAACTGTTTTTT. This codes for CASSHSFTGGLEKLFF.

The chain couples TRBV5-4 to TRBJ2-2, with D maybe TRBD2 (5 bases). V shed 4 bases and J shed 5 bases, with 15 bases lying between them. This CDR3 comprises 15 residues. Germline assignment: CDR1 SGHNT and CDR2 YYREEE (reference sequence). The CDR3 here is CASSPREKSTGELFF. CDR3 in DNA: TGTGCCAGCAGCCCACGGGAAAAAAGTACCGGGGAGCTGTTTTTT.

The genes are TRBV28 and TRBJ2-7, with a tentative D call TRBD2 (6 bases). V was cut by 8 bases and J by 0 bases, with 20 bases left in between. This CDR3 has 16 amino acids. Germline V gene data show CDR1 as MDHEN and CDR2 as SYDVKM. The CDR3: CASGSPRDSASYEQYF. DNA for the CDR3: TGTGCCAGCGGGTCACCCCGGGACTCCGCCTCCTACGAGCAGTACTTC. Full variable domain (rest looked up from reference TRBV28 and TRBJ2-7): DVKVTQSSRYLVKRTGEKVFLECVQDMDHENMFWYRQDPGLGLRLIYFSYDVKMKEKGDIPEGYSVSREKKERFSLILESASTNQTSMYLCASGSPRDSASYEQYFGPGTRLTVT.

The rearrangement links TRBV7-6 to TRBJ2-2, with 11 bases fitting TRBD2. After removal of 3 bases from V and 4 bases from J, the junction contained 4 bases not matched to a gene. Germline V gives CDR1 SGHVS, CDR2 FNYEAQ. The CDR3 contains 16 residues. CDR3 DNA sequence: TGTGCCAGCAGCTTGATAGCGGGAGGGGCCACCGGGGAGCTGTTTTTT. Protein sequence: CASSLIAGGATGELFF.

This clone occurred a few times. The rearrangement joins TRBV7-2 to TRBJ2-7, with TRBD2 matching 9 bases. Germline CDR1 reads SGHTA; CDR2 reads FQGNSA. Trimming took 2 bases from V and 3 from J; bases not matched to a gene: 5. This CDR3 region has 15 residues. CDR3 sequence reads: CASSLQTSGFYEQYF. The DNA of the CDR3 is TGTGCCAGCAGCTTACAAACTAGCGGGTTCTACGAGCAGTACTTC.